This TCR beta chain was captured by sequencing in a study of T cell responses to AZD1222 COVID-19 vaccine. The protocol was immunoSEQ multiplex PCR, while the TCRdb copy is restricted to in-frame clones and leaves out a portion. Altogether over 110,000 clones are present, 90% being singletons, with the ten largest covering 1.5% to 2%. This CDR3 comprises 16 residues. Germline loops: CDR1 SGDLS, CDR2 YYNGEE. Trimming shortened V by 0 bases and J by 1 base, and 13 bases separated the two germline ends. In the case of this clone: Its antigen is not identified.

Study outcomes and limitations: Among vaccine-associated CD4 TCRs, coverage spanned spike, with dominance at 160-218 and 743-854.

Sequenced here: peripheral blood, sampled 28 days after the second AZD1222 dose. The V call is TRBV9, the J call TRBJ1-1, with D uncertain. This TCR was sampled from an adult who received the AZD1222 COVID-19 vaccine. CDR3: CASSVGYTNANTEAFF. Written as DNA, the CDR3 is TGTGCCAGCAGCGTAGGATACACCAATGCGAACACTGAAGCTTTCTTT. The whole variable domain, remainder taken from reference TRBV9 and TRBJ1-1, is DSGVTQTPKHLITATGQRVTLRCSPRSGDLSVYWYQQSLDQGLQFLIQYYNGEERAKGNILERFSAQQFPDLHSELNLSSLELGDSALYFCASSVGYTNANTEAFFGQGTRLTVV.